The 18 T cell receptor beta chains below were found in one sample sequenced in a study of T cells in Graves' hyperthyroidism and ophthalmopathy (dated by TCRdb to the late 2010s). The library was built by means of multiplex PCR. For sequencing, an Illumina HiSeq 2000 was employed. Amplification of TCR beta CDR3 regions was carried out from RNA transcripts. For the first round of RT-PCR on the TCR CDR3, the HTBI primer set was used together with the Qiagen OneStep RT-PCR kit. TCRdb redid the processing of the public reads, applying fastp at Q25 and MiXCR, and retained in-frame beta chains. Each CDR3 protein appears once, grouped with its most common genes and DNA. The table for this sample lists around 250,000 distinct CDR3 sequences; roughly 15% of them were counted only once. About an eighth of the sample is taken by the ten largest. The sequencing sample was made of blood. Receptors were obtained from a middle-aged woman with Graves' hyperthyroidism that later progressed to Graves' ophthalmopathy.

This clonotype was found many times. The J gene is TRBJ2-5, the V gene TRBV14; D perhaps matches TRBD2 (6 bases). The V end was cut by 6 bases, the J end by 5 bases, with 10 bases between. The length of the CDR3 is 12 residues. CDR1 SGHDN and CDR2 FVKESK come from the germline V gene. The CDR3 DNA reads TGTGCCAGCAGTACCCGGGGGGAGACCCAGTACTTC. Amino acids: CASSTRGETQYF.

This rearrangement joins TRBV18 to TRBJ1-1; a possible D gene is TRBD1 (5 bases). Germline V gene lookup returns CDR1 KGHSH and CDR2 LQKENI. This CDR3 contains 16 residues. The V end lost 3 bases, the J end lost 2 bases, and 16 bases lay between the germline ends. CDR3 nucleotide sequence: TGTGCCAGCTCACCGCTTCCGACAGACCGTAACACTGAAGCTTTCTTT. This gives the protein CASSPLPTDRNTEAFF.

The chain recombines TRBV24-1 with TRBJ2-1, with D perhaps matching TRBD2 (5 bases). The CDR3 contains 16 residues. Germline CDR1 and CDR2: KGHDR and SFDVKD. V lost 5 bases and J 9 bases, leaving 22 bases between the germline ends. The CDR3 region is CATSGRRSSNHIEQFF. CDR3 nucleotides: TGTGCCACCAGTGGACGGAGGAGCTCGAACCACATTGAGCAGTTCTTC.

Turning to this clonotype: Given a much more abundant clone one base away, this may be a read error. The V and J genes are TRBV29-1 and TRBJ1-1; tentatively, D is TRBD1 (5 bases). Germline V gene lookup returns CDR1 SQVTM and CDR2 ANQGSEA. The CDR3 extends over 13 amino acids. In DNA, the CDR3 is TGCGGCGTGAGTCGGACGGGGGACACTGAAGCTTTCTTT. This gives the protein CGVSRTGDTEAFF.

In this sample, this clonotype turned up many times. The DNA of the CDR3 is TGTGCCAGCAGGAAATTTGACCGGGACACTGAAGCTTTCTTT. This encodes CASRKFDRDTEAFF. The rearrangement uses TRBV7-9 and TRBJ1-1; D gene unclear. Trimming pared 6 bases from V and 3 bases from J, leaving 14 bases between. The length of the CDR3 is 14 residues. Germline values: CDR1 SEHNR, CDR2 FQNEAQ (reference sequence).

This clonotype was counted at least ten times. The chain has TRBV9 and TRBJ2-1, with D hard to call. Germline values: CDR1 SGDLS, CDR2 YYNGEE. CDR3 length equals 15 residues. Trimming left V 4 bases short and J 0 bases short, with 11 bases between. This CDR3 is CASSSSKHSYNEQFF. The CDR3 DNA reads TGTGCCAGCAGCTCCTCAAAGCACTCCTACAATGAGCAGTTCTTC.

There are a few counts of this clonotype. This chain links TRBV11-3 with TRBJ1-6, with 8 bases that match TRBD1. The CDR3 has 14 amino acids. The V gene end was trimmed by 6 bases and the J gene end by 8 bases; junction bases not matched to a gene: 6. Germline-derived CDR1 and CDR2 are SGHNT and YENEEA. The CDR3 here is CASRATGDYSPLHF. Written as DNA, the CDR3 is TGTGCCAGCAGAGCGACAGGGGACTATTCACCCCTCCACTTT.

This clonotype was observed many times. The chain is built from TRBV18 and TRBJ2-7; D not certain. Deletions cut 3 bases from V and 6 bases from J, with 12 bases between. The germline V gene has CDR1 KGHSH and CDR2 LQKENI. There are 13 residues in the CDR3. CDR3 protein: CASSPGSAREQYF. CDR3 DNA sequence: TGTGCCAGCTCACCCGGCAGCGCTCGCGAGCAGTACTTC.

This clonotype was seen many times. The gene calls are TRBV28 and TRBJ2-7; D possibly corresponds to TRBD2 (6 bases). The CDR3 is 14 residues long. V shed 3 bases and J shed 2 bases, with 11 bases lying between them. The V gene's germline CDR1 is MDHEN and CDR2 SYDVKM. The CDR3 region has the DNA TGTGCCAGCAGTTTCGGAGGGTGGGCCTACGAGCAGTACTTC. Amino acids: CASSFGGWAYEQYF.

This clonotype occurred many times. As DNA, the CDR3 is TGTGCCAGCAGCTTGACAGGGGGCGGCTATGGCTACACCTTC. Translated: CASSLTGGGYGYTF. The rearrangement links TRBV5-5 to TRBJ1-2; 9 positions agree with TRBD1. The CDR3 consists of 14 residues. Trimming removed 1 base from V and 4 bases from J; junction bases left unmatched: 2. The V gene's germline CDR1 is SGHKS and CDR2 YYEKEE (reference sequence).

The sample holds a few counts of this clonotype. CDR3 loop: CASSMERFSTDTQYF. The CDR3 DNA is TGTGCCAGTAGTATGGAGCGGTTTAGCACAGATACGCAGTATTTT. The rearrangement links TRBV19 to TRBJ2-3, with a possible D match to TRBD2 (5 bases). This CDR3 has 15 amino acids. CDR1 and CDR2 (germline): LNHDA, SQIVND (reference sequence). The V and J ends lost 3 bases and 0 bases respectively, with 10 bases between them. The complete variable domain, with remaining parts taken from reference TRBV19 and TRBJ2-3, reads DGGITQSPKYLFRKEGQNVTLSCEQNLNHDAMYWYRQDPGQGLRLIYYSQIVNDFQKGDIAEGYSVSREKKESFPLTVTSAQKNPTAFYLCASSMERFSTDTQYFGPGTRLTVL.

This clonotype has ten or more counts. The chain links TRBV3-1 to TRBJ2-7; weak D call: TRBD1 (6 bases). Germline V gives CDR1 LGHDT, CDR2 YNNKEL (reference sequence). The V and J ends lost 1 base and 2 bases respectively, with 15 bases between them. The CDR3 is made up of 16 amino acids. The CDR3 here is CASSQGLGAPPYEQYF. As DNA, the CDR3 is TGTGCCAGCAGCCAAGGACTGGGGGCGCCCCCCTACGAGCAGTACTTC.

This clonotype showed up many times. The rearrangement uses TRBV19 and TRBJ1-5; the D gene is possibly TRBD1 (6 bases). This CDR3 spans 18 amino acids. Germline V gene lookup returns CDR1 LNHDA and CDR2 SQIVND (reference sequence). Trimming took 5 bases from V and 0 from J, leaving 20 bases between them. The CDR3 bases are TGTGCCAGTAGTTTAGGGTTGGACAGTCTGAATAGCAATCAGCCCCAGCATTTT. Translated, it gives CASSLGLDSLNSNQPQHF. Supplemented by reference TRBV19 and TRBJ1-5, the full variable domain reads DGGITQSPKYLFRKEGQNVTLSCEQNLNHDAMYWYRQDPGQGLRLIYYSQIVNDFQKGDIAEGYSVSREKKESFPLTVTSAQKNPTAFYLCASSLGLDSLNSNQPQHFGDGTRLSIL.

There are many counts of this clonotype. J is TRBJ2-7 and V is TRBV20-1, with TRBD1 matching over 8 bases. CDR1 is DFQATT and CDR2 is SNEGSKA in the germline V gene (reference sequence). J gave up 5 bases and V 5 bases, and 8 bases lay outside the gene matches. The CDR3 contains 13 residues. CDR3 in DNA: TGCAGTGCTCTGGACAGGGTCATCCACGAGCAGTACTTC. Its protein product is CSALDRVIHEQYF.

V is TRBV5-1 and J is TRBJ2-1; 8 bases are a match to TRBD2. Trimming cost V 8 bases and J 6 bases; bases outside gene matches: 13. The germline gives CDR1 SGHRS, CDR2 YFSETQ. This CDR3 contains 15 residues. CDR3 residues: CASELEISGINEQFF. CDR3 nucleotide sequence: TGCGCCAGTGAACTTGAGATTAGCGGGATCAATGAGCAGTTCTTC.

This clonotype was counted many times. The V call is TRBV5-1, the J call TRBJ2-5; no firm D call. Germline V gene data show CDR1 as SGHRS and CDR2 as YFSETQ. Between the trimmed V and J ends, which lost 2 bases and 9 bases, there was a span of 14 bases. The CDR3 totals 13 residues. CDR3 in amino acids: CASSLPADGAQYF. DNA of the CDR3: TGCGCCAGCAGCTTACCGGCGGATGGAGCCCAGTACTTC.

This clonotype was picked up many times. The V and J genes are TRBV10-3 and TRBJ1-1; unclear D gene. The CDR3 runs 16 residues. The V end was cut by 0 bases, the J end by 3 bases, with 14 bases between. Per germline, CDR1 ENHRY and CDR2 SYGVKD. CDR3 in DNA: TGTGCCATCAGTGAGTCGTCAGGTACCGGGCACACTGAAGCTTTCTTT. Its translation is CAISESSGTGHTEAFF.

This clonotype was seen repeatedly, ten times or more. The J gene is TRBJ1-6, the V gene TRBV12-3 or TRBV12-4, with D possibly TRBD1 on 5 matching bases. Between the trimmed V and J ends, which lost 8 bases and 7 bases, there was a span of 18 bases. The CDR3 spans 15 residues. In DNA form, the CDR3 reads TGTGCCAGCGGGCCCGGGGGGGGACGAAATTCACCCCTCCACTTT. Residues: CASGPGGGRNSPLHF.